Listed here is a single T cell receptor (beta chain). This sample is drawn from a study of shared clonotypes between healthy human individuals. The V gene lost 7 bases and the J gene lost 0 bases, with 18 bases spanning the gap. The CDR3 has 16 residues. Germline CDR1 SEHNR, CDR2 FQNEAQ (reference sequence). In the study's own analysis: Quality scores were absent from the junction-only immunoSEQ sequences, so filtering differed. TCRdb's copy holds only in-frame clones and misses some; the assay was immunoSEQ multiplex PCR. V, J and clone size were drawn from that table, and D and trimming were deduced from the DNA. This table has fewer than 650,000 clones, less than 80% appearing once.

The source material was PBMCs. The TCR sequence derives from a middle-aged woman in good health. Some clones in this sample may be carry-over from other donors' samples. This chain links TRBV7-9 with TRBJ1-1; unclear D gene. CDR3 DNA: TGTGCCAGCACCATTCTCTCGGTTGGTTTGAACACTGAAGCTTTCTTT. It yields the protein CASTILSVGLNTEAFF.